Shown below are 17 T cell receptor beta chains from a single sample sequenced in a study of early T cells in non-severe SARS-CoV-2 infection. TCRdb reprocessed the 5' RACE reads with MiXCR, giving one entry per CDR3 protein. This table has over 100,000 distinct CDR3 sequences, about an eighth appearing once. The sample taken for sequencing was whole blood. The source of these receptors is an adult who was a healthcare worker with PCR-confirmed SARS-CoV-2 infection or an uninfected control (not recorded which).

This clonotype was seen more than once but under ten times. The CDR3 loop is CASSLHRQRDQPQHF. DNA for the CDR3: TGTGCCAGCAGTTTACACAGGCAAAGGGATCAGCCCCAGCATTTT. This sequence joins TRBV12-3 or TRBV12-4 and TRBJ1-5, with D perhaps matching TRBD1 (5 bases). There are 15 residues in the CDR3. Trimming shortened V by 2 bases and J by 5 bases, and 13 bases separated the two germline ends.

This clonotype was detected many times. CDR3: CASSKFGNTPGCGNQPQHF. The CDR3 bases are TGTGCCAGCAGCAAGTTCGGCAATACCCCTGGGTGTGGCAATCAGCCCCAGCATTTT. This chain uses TRBV21-1 with TRBJ1-5; TRBD1 is the table's D call and was not checked against the DNA. TRBV21-1 is noted as a pseudogene. The CDR3 is made up of 19 amino acids.

The chain combines TRBV2 with TRBJ2-6, with 10 nucleotides matching TRBD2. CDR1 is SNHLY, CDR2 FYNNEI, per germline. The CDR3 runs to 17 residues. The J segment lost 3 bases and the V segment lost 7 bases, leaving 9 bases of the junction unmatched. CDR3 loop: CASKASGSFYGANVLTF. Written as DNA, the CDR3 is TGTGCCAGCAAAGCTAGCGGGAGCTTCTATGGGGCCAACGTCCTGACTTTC.

This clonotype was seen ten or more times. The chain couples TRBV7-2 to TRBJ2-1; D remains ambiguous. Germline-derived CDR1 and CDR2 are SGHTA and FQGNSA. The CDR3 extends over 12 amino acids. Trimming took off 2 bases at V and 9 bases at J, with 8 bases between the two ends. The CDR3 bases are TGTGCCAGCAGCTTATCACGAGGTGAGCAGTTCTTC. Amino acid sequence: CASSLSRGEQFF.

This clonotype appeared many times. CDR3 protein: CATSRGGTAGMGNQPQHF. DNA for the CDR3: TGTGCCACCAGCAGAGGCGGGACGGCAGGGATGGGCAATCAGCCCCAGCATTTT. The chain has TRBV15 and TRBJ1-5, with D possibly matching TRBD1 (5 bases). Germline-derived CDR1 and CDR2 are LNHNV and YYDKDF (reference sequence). Trimming removed 1 base at V and 2 bases at J, with 18 bases between. The CDR3 has 18 amino acids.

V usage is TRBV2 and J usage is TRBJ2-5, with D perhaps assigned TRBD1 or TRBD2 (5 bases each). The CDR3 totals 14 residues. CDR1 and CDR2 (germline): SNHLY, FYNNEI. V shed 3 bases and J shed 5 bases, with 13 bases lying between them. CDR3 in DNA: TGTGCCAGCAGTGAGGAGAGGGGTTTGGAGACCCAGTACTTC. It is translated as CASSEERGLETQYF.

A few counts support this clonotype. The chain has TRBV3-1 and TRBJ2-1, with 11 bases aligning to TRBD2. V lost 1 base to trimming and J lost 7 bases; unmatched junction nucleotides: 3. CDR3 length: 15 residues. Germline V gene data show CDR1 as LGHDT and CDR2 as YNNKEL (reference sequence). The CDR3 here is CASSQVVAGGNEQFF. The CDR3 DNA sequence: TGTGCCAGCAGCCAAGTAGTAGCGGGAGGGAATGAGCAGTTCTTC.

The V and J genes are TRBV3-2 and TRBJ2-3; TRBD2, the D gene given by the table, was not confirmed from the DNA. TRBV3-2 is a recognized pseudogene. This CDR3 has 19 amino acids. Here the CDR3 reads CAVTAKKTAGGPSTDTQYF. CDR3 nucleotides: TGTGCCGTAACAGCCAAGAAGACAGCGGGAGGGCCTAGCACAGATACGCAGTATTTT.

V gene TRBV4-1 combines with J gene TRBJ1-2; tentatively, D is TRBD1 (6 bases). V was clipped by 1 base and J by 4 bases, with 7 bases between them. Germline CDR1 reads MGHRA; CDR2 reads YSYEKL. The CDR3 consists of 13 residues. CDR3 nucleotide sequence: TGCGCCAGCAGCCAAGTAGGGGGCTATGGCTACACCTTC. Protein sequence: CASSQVGGYGYTF.

A word on this clonotype: It may be a read error: a sequence one base away is much more abundant. This chain links TRBV29-1 with TRBJ1-2; D call uncertain. Germline V CDR1 and CDR2: SQVTM, ANQGSEA. The CDR3 spans 12 residues. CDR3 DNA sequence: TGCAGCGTTGCCCCGCGAGGTTATGGCCACACCTTC. Its protein is CSVAPRGYGHTF.

This clonotype was found many times. The J gene is TRBJ1-4, the V gene TRBV7-9; 7 bases align to TRBD1. This CDR3 spans 15 amino acids. The germline V gene has CDR1 SEHNR and CDR2 FQNEAQ (reference sequence). With 5 bases clipped from V and 5 bases from J, the junction kept 8 bases outside the gene matches. The CDR3: CASSRTGQENEKLFF. CDR3 DNA: TGTGCCAGCAGCCGAACTGGACAGGAAAATGAAAAACTGTTTTTT.

This clonotype has at least ten counts. The V gene is TRBV2, the J gene TRBJ1-4, with a possible D match to TRBD1 (6 bases). The CDR3 is 16 amino acids. V lost 7 bases to trimming and J lost 0 bases, with 15 bases between them. The V gene's germline CDR1 is SNHLY and CDR2 FYNNEI. CDR3 coding DNA: TGTGCCAGCATTCAGGACAGTGCCGCAACTAATGAAAAACTGTTTTTT. This sequence encodes CASIQDSAATNEKLFF.

V gene TRBV6-5 combines with J gene TRBJ1-1, with TRBD1 as a possible D gene (5 bases). Germline V gene lookup returns CDR1 MNHEY and CDR2 SVGAGI. This CDR3 spans 14 amino acids. V was cut by 6 bases and J by 0 bases, with 11 bases left in between. Here the CDR3 DNA reads TGTGCCAGCAGGCCAGGACACATGAACACTGAAGCTTTCTTT. It encodes CASRPGHMNTEAFF.

As to this clonotype: A much larger clone differs from this one at a single base, so this may be a read error. CDR3 sequence reads: CVSSFQTQGGTDTQYF. Here the CDR3 DNA reads TGTGTCAGCAGCTTCCAGACCCAAGGGGGCACAGATACGCAGTATTTT. The chain combines TRBV11-2 with TRBJ2-3; possibly TRBD1 for D (5 bases). The CDR3 is 16 amino acids. Germline-derived CDR1 and CDR2 are SGHAT and FQNNGV. Drawing the rest from reference TRBV11-2 and TRBJ2-3, the complete variable domain is EAGVAQSPRYKIIEKRQSVAFWCNPISGHATLYWYQQILGQGPKLLIQFQNNGVVDDSQLPKDRFSAERLKGVDSTLKIQPAKLEDSAVYLCVSSFQTQGGTDTQYFGPGTRLTVL.

V usage is TRBV7-2 and J usage is TRBJ1-2; 9 bases are shared with TRBD1. The V and J ends lost 7 bases and 5 bases, in that order; junction bases with no gene match: 11. Germline V CDR1 and CDR2: SGHTA, FQGNSA. This CDR3 has 15 residues. This CDR3 is CASIPGTGMLYGYTF. In DNA, the CDR3 is TGTGCCAGCATCCCCGGGACAGGGATGTTGTATGGCTACACCTTC.

This clonotype was seen only a few times. The chain employs TRBV5-1 and TRBJ2-7; 7 nucleotides line up with TRBD1. The CDR3 has 16 residues. Germline values: CDR1 SGHRS, CDR2 YFSETQ. The junction had 12 bases not matched to a gene; V was cut back by 3 bases and J by 3 bases. CDR3 nucleotide sequence: TGCGCCAGCAGCTCACCAACCGGACAGGTTAACTACGAGCAGTACTTC. Protein sequence: CASSSPTGQVNYEQYF.

Turning to this clonotype: Given a much more abundant clone one base away, this may be a read error. The chain couples TRBV7-9 to TRBJ2-7; no clear D gene. The CDR3 runs 14 residues. CDR1 SEHNR and CDR2 FQNEAQ come from the germline V gene (reference sequence). The CDR3 protein is CASSLGYRAYVQYF. The CDR3 DNA sequence: TGTGCCAGCAGCTTAGGTTATAGGGCCTACGTGCAGTACTTC. Using reference TRBV7-9 and TRBJ2-7 for the parts outside the CDR3, the full variable domain is DTGVSQNPRHKITKRGQNVTFRCDPISEHNRLYWYRQTLGQGPEFLTYFQNEAQLEKSRLLSDRFSAERPKGSFSTLEIQRTEQGDSAMYLCASSLGYRAYVQYFGPGTRLTVT.